These 4 T cell receptor beta chains originate from one sample sequenced in a study of OX40 agonist ivuxolimab in advanced cancers. Receptor amplification or capture employed the immunoSEQ multiplex PCR assay. TCRdb's version of the immuneACCESS table is confined to in-frame rearrangements and falls short of the full clone set. An unresolved V gene accounts for under half of the shortfall where checked; the remainder is of unknown origin. The sample data list about 70,000 clones, and around 90% of these were observed just once. The ten largest account for around 4.8% of the sample. This material consisted of CD4+ or CD8+ T cells sorted from blood, taken in a trial of the OX40 agonist ivuxolimab. The receptors originated from an adult with an advanced solid tumor such as melanoma, head and neck, liver or kidney cancer.

The CDR3 loop reads CASSLGQGSPSGANVLTF. The CDR3 DNA is TGTGCCAGCAGCTTAGGGCAGGGATCCCCCTCTGGGGCCAACGTCCTGACTTTC. V and J are TRBV7-2 and TRBJ2-6, with D possibly matching TRBD1 (5 bases). Germline lookup yields CDR1 SGHTA and CDR2 FQGNSA. V lost 1 base and J lost 0, with 13 bases in between. CDR3 size: 18 residues.

V gene TRBV28 combines with J gene TRBJ1-1, with D uncertain. Looked up from germline, CDR1 is MDHEN and CDR2 is SYDVKM. This CDR3 region has 12 residues. With 5 bases removed from V and 1 base from J, the gap between germline ends came to 5 bases. CDR3 region: CASSERNTEAFF. The CDR3 DNA reads TGTGCCAGCAGTGAACGGAACACTGAAGCTTTCTTT.

This chain joins TRBV28 and TRBJ2-7; 10 bases agree with TRBD2. CDR1 and CDR2 (germline): MDHEN, SYDVKM. Trimming removed 5 bases from V and 6 bases from J; junction bases left unmatched: 10. The CDR3 consists of 15 residues. The CDR3 sequence is CASSLSGRARGEQYF. The CDR3 nucleotides read TGTGCCAGCAGTCTGAGCGGGAGGGCCAGGGGCGAGCAGTACTTC.

This rearrangement joins TRBV10-1 to TRBJ2-7; no reliable D call. V gave up 9 bases and J gave up 3 bases, with 6 bases separating them. Germline values: CDR1 WNHNN, CDR2 SYGVQD (reference sequence). The CDR3 totals 10 residues. In nucleotides, the CDR3 is TGCGCCAGAAGGAACTACGAGCAGTACTTC. Its protein is CARRNYEQYF.